This T cell receptor beta chain was recovered during a study of blood T cell repertoires in COVID-19. Background on the study: The United States, Italy and Spain were the sources of the acute and convalescent COVID-19 samples. PBMCs, B-cell-depleted T cells, or T cells provided the cDNA or gDNA that made up the material.

Authors' analysis steps: Reference gene primer amplification gave nucleated cell count estimates. Sequenced by immunoSEQ multiplex PCR; TCRdb stores in-frame clones only, minus some. V, J and clone size are taken as reported in that table, and D and trimming were inferred from the DNA itself. Of approximately 240,000 clones listed, approximately 80% are singletons. The specimen was peripheral blood. This receptor was identified in a woman of 80 years or more with active or convalescent COVID-19.

CDR3 protein: CASSLVRVSDTEAFF. In DNA form, the CDR3 reads TGCGCCAGCAGCTTGGTACGGGTATCTGACACTGAAGCTTTCTTT. This chain uses TRBV5-1 with TRBJ1-1, with D unclear. The germline gives CDR1 SGHRS, CDR2 YFSETQ. With 0 bases removed from V and 3 bases from J, the gap between germline ends came to 12 bases. The CDR3 loop spans 15 amino acids.